These 2 T cell receptor beta chains originate from one sample sequenced in a study of shared clonotypes between healthy human individuals. The method was immunoSEQ multiplex PCR; TCRdb's version includes in-frame clones alone and lacks a portion of them. The profile shows hundreds of thousands of clones, 60% to 75% of them singletons. The sequenced sample consisted of memory CD4+ T cells sorted from blood. The subset was: CD45RA-negative fraction. These receptors originate from a woman in her 30s in good health.

The V and J genes are TRBV10-2 and TRBJ2-3, with a weak D call TRBD1 (5 bases). The CDR3 loop spans 12 amino acids. CDR1 is WSHSY and CDR2 is SAAADI in the germline V gene. Trimming shortened V by 2 bases and J by 11 bases, and 11 bases separated the two germline ends. The CDR3 region has the DNA TGCGCCAGCAGTGAGCCAAACAGGAAGCAGTATTTT. Its translation: CASSEPNRKQYF.

CDR3 sequence reads: CASSAGWGNEQFF. For the CDR3, the DNA is TGTGCCAGCAGTGCCGGATGGGGCAATGAGCAGTTCTTC. The J gene is TRBJ2-1, the V gene TRBV6-4; D unresolved. Trimming shortened V by 4 bases and J by 6 bases, and 10 bases separated the two germline ends. The CDR3 covers 13 residues. Germline lookup yields CDR1 MRHNA and CDR2 SNTAGT.